The T cell receptor beta chain described here comes from a study of OX40 agonist ivuxolimab in advanced cancers. Study information: Participants averaged about 60 years of age (range about 23 to 80) and were roughly 83% male.

As concerns this clone: Its cognate antigen is unknown.

Some clones are missing from TCRdb's copy, which holds only in-frame ones; the method was immunoSEQ multiplex PCR. The sample has under 25,000 clones; roughly 80% are singletons. Study results and limitations: Clonal expansion by week 6 occurred in CD4+ and CD8+ blood T cells (at 0.1 to 3.0 mg/kg).

Germline V gives CDR1 SGHAT, CDR2 FQNNGV. V lost 5 bases, J lost 1 base, and 4 bases stayed unmatched. The CDR3 consists of 15 residues. This sample comprised CD4+ or CD8+ T cells sorted from blood, obtained in a trial of the OX40 agonist ivuxolimab. This chain connects TRBV11-2 to TRBJ2-5; TRBD1 aligns across 10 bases. This clonotype originated in an adult with an advanced solid tumor such as melanoma, head and neck, liver or kidney cancer. The CDR3 loop reads CASSIGTGAQETQYF. Here the CDR3 DNA reads TGTGCCAGCAGCATAGGGACAGGGGCCCAAGAGACCCAGTACTTC.